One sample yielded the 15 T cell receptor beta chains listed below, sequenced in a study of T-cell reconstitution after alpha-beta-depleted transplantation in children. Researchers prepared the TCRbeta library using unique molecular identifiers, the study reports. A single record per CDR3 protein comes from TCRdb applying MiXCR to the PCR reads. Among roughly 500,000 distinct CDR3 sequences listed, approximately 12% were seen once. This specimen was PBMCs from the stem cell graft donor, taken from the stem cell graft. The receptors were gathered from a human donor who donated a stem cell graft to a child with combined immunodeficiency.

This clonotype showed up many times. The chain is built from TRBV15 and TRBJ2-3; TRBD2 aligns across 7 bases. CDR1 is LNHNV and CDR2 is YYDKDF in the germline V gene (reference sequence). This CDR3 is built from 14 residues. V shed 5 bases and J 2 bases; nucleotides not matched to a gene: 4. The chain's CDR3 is CATSPGGATDTQYF. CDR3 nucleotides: TGTGCCACCAGCCCGGGGGGTGCCACAGATACGCAGTATTTT.

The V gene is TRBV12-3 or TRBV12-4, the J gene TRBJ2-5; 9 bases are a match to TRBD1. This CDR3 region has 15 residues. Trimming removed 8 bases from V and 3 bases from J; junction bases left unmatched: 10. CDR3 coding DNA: TGTGCCAGCCTAATACAGGGGGCTTTGGAAGAGACCCAGTACTTC. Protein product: CASLIQGALEETQYF.

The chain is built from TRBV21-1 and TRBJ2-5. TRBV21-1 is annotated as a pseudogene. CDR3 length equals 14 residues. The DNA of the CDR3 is TGTGCCAGCAGCAAAGCGGGGGTTCCAGAGACCCAGTACTTC. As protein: CASSKAGVPETQYF.

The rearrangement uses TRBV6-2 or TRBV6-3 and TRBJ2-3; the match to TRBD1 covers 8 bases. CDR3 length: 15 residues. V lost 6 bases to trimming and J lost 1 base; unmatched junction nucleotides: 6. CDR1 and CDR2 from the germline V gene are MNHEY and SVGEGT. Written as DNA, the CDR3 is TGTGCCAGCAGGACAGGGGTCCTTGGCACAGATACGCAGTATTTT. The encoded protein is CASRTGVLGTDTQYF.

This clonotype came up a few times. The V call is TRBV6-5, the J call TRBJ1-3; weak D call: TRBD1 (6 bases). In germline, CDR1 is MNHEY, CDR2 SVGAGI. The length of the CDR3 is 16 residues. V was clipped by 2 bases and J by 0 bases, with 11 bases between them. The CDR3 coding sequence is TGTGCCAGCAGTTACCGCGGGGGCGTCTCTGGAAACACCATATATTTT. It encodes CASSYRGGVSGNTIYF.

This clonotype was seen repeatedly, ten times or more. The CDR3 here is CSASSSLYEQYF. The DNA of the CDR3 is TGCAGTGCTAGTTCCTCGCTATACGAGCAGTACTTC. The V gene is TRBV20-1, the J gene TRBJ2-7; D is undetermined. V was cut by 3 bases and J by 4 bases, with 10 bases left in between. Germline V gene data show CDR1 as DFQATT and CDR2 as SNEGSKA (reference sequence). This CDR3 is 12 amino acids long.

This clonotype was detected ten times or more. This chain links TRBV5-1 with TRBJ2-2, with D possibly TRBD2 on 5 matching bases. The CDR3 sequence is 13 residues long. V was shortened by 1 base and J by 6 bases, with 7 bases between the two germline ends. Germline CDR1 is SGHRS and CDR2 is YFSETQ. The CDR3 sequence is CASSLIGAGELFF. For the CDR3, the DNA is TGCGCCAGCAGCTTGATCGGGGCCGGGGAGCTGTTTTTT. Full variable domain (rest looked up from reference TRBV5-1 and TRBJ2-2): KAGVTQTPRYLIKTRGQQVTLSCSPISGHRSVSWYQQTPGQGLQFLFEYFSETQRNKGNFPGRFSGRQFSNSRSEMNVSTLELGDSALYLCASSLIGAGELFFGEGSRLTVL.

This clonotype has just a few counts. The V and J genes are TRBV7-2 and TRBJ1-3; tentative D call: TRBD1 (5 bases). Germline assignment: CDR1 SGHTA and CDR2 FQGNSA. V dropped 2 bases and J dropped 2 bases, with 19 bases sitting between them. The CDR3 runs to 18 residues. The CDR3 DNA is TGTGCCAGCAGCTTAAACCCCGGGGGAGGGGCCACTGGAAACACCATATATTTT. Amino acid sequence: CASSLNPGGGATGNTIYF.

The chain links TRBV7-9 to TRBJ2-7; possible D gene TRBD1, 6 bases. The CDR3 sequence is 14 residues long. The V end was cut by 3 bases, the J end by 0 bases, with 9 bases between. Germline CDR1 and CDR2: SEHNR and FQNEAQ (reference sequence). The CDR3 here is CASSFRQDSYEQYF. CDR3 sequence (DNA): TGTGCCAGCAGCTTTCGACAGGACTCCTACGAGCAGTACTTC. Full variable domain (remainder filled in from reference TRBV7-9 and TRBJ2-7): DTGVSQNPRHKITKRGQNVTFRCDPISEHNRLYWYRQTLGQGPEFLTYFQNEAQLEKSRLLSDRFSAERPKGSFSTLEIQRTEQGDSAMYLCASSFRQDSYEQYFGPGTRLTVT.

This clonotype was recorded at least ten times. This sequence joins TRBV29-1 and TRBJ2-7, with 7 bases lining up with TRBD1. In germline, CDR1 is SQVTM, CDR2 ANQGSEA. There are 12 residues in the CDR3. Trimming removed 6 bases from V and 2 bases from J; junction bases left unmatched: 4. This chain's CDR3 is CSVQQGTYEQYF. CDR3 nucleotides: TGCAGCGTCCAACAGGGGACCTACGAGCAGTACTTC.

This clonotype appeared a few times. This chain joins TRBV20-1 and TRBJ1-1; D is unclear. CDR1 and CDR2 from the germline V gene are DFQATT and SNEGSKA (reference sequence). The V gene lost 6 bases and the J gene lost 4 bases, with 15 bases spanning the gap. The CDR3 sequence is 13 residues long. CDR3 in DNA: TGCAGTGCCAGGAGTAGGACCTTCACTGAAGCTTTCTTT. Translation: CSARSRTFTEAFF.

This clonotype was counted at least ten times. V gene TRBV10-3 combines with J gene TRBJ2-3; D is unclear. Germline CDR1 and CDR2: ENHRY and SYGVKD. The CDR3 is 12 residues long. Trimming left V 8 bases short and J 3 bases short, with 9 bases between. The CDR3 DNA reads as TGTGCCATCGGAGAGAATACAGATACGCAGTATTTT. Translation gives CAIGENTDTQYF.

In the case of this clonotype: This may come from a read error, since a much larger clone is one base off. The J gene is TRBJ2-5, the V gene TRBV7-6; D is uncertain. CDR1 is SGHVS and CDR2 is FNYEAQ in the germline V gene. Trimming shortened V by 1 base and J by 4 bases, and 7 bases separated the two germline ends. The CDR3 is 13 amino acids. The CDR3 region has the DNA TGTGCCAGCAGCTTAGAGTTTGGAGAGACCCAGTACTTC. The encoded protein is CASSLEFGETQYF.

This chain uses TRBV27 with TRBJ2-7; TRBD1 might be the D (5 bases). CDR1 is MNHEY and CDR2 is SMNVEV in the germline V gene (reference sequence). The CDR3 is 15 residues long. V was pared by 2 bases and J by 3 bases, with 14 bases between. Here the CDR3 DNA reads TGTGCCAGCAGTTTAAAGGGGCAGGGAAGCTACGAGCAGTACTTC. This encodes CASSLKGQGSYEQYF.

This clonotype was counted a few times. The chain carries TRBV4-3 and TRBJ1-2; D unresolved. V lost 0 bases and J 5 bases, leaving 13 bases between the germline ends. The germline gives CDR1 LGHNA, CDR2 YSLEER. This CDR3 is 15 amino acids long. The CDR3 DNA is TGCGCCAGCAGCCAAGAATATTCAGGCCGTTATGGCTACACCTTC. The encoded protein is CASSQEYSGRYGYTF.